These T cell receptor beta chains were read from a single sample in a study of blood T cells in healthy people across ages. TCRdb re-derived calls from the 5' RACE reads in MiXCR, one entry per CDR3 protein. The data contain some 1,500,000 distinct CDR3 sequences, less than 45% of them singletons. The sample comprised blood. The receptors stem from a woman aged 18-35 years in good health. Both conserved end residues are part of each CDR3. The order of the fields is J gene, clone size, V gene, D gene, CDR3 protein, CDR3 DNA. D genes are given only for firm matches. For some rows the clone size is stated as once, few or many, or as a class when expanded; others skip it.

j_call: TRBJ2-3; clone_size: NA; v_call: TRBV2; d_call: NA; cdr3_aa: CASKVGLSTDTQYF; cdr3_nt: TGTGCCAGCAAGGTGGGACTTTCCACAGATACGCAGTATTTT
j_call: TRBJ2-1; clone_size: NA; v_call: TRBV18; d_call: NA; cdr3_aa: CASSPRWDEQFF; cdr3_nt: TGTGCCAGCTCACCAAGGTGGGATGAGCAGTTCTTC
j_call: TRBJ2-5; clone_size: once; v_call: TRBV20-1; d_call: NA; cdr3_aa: CSAREGSRWWETQYF; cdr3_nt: TGCAGTGCTAGAGAGGGGAGCCGCTGGTGGGAGACCCAGTACTTC
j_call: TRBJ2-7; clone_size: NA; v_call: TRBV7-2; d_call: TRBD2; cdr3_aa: CASNEWTSGDNEQYF; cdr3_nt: TGTGCCAGCAACGAGTGGACTAGCGGAGATAATGAGCAGTACTTC
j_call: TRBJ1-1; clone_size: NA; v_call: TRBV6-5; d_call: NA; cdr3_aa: CASSYEAGALNTEAFF; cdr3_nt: TGTGCCAGCAGTTACGAAGCGGGGGCACTGAACACTGAAGCTTTCTTT
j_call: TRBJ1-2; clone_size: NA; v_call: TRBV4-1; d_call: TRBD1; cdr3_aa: CASSQDPGTGWVDGYTF; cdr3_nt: TGCGCCAGCAGCCAAGACCCCGGGACAGGGTGGGTTGATGGCTACACCTTC
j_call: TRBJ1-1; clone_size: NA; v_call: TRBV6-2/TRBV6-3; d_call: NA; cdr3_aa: CASRHRSNTEAFF; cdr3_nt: TGTGCCAGCAGGCACCGGTCGAACACTGAAGCTTTCTTT
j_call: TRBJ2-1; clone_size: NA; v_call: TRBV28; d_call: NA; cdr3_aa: CASTAGTPREFF; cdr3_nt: TGTGCCTCAACGGCCGGGACCCCCAGGGAGTTCTTC
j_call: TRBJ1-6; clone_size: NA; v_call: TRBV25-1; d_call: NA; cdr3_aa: CASSDQGWNSPLHF; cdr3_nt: TGTGCCAGCAGTGATCAGGGGTGGAATTCACCCCTCCACTTT
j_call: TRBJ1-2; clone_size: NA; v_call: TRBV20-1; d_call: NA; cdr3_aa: CSARGGALNYGYTF; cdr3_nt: TGCAGTGCTAGAGGGGGGGCGTTAAACTATGGCTACACCTTC
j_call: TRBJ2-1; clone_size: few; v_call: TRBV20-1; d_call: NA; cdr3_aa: CSATESSVSFNEQFF; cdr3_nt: TGCAGTGCCACCGAGTCTAGCGTGTCTTTCAATGAGCAGTTCTTC
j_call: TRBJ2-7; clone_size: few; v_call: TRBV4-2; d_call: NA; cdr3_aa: CASSRNRDKYYEQYF; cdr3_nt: TGTGCCAGCAGCCGAAACCGGGACAAGTACTACGAGCAGTACTTC
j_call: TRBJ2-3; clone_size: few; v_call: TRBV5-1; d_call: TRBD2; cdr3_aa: CASSVRERGLTDTQYF; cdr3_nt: TGCGCCAGCAGCGTGCGGGAGAGGGGTTTGACAGATACGCAGTATTTT
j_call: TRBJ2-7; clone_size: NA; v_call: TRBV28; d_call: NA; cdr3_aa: CASSPEIGLYNEQYF; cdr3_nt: TGTGCCAGCAGTCCCGAAATCGGACTGTACAATGAGCAGTACTTC
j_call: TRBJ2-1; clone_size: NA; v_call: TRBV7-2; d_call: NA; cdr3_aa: CASRDSHYNEQFF; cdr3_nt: TGTGCCAGCCGGGACTCACATTACAATGAGCAGTTCTTC
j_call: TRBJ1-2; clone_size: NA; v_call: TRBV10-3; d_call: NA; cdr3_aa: CAISESLSRGAVYGYTF; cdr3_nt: TGTGCCATCAGTGAGTCGTTGTCCCGTGGTGCCGTCTATGGCTACACCTTC
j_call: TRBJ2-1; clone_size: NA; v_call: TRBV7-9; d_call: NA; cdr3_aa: CASSFLVGQTQFF; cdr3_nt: TGTGCCAGCAGCTTCTTGGTCGGACAGACCCAGTTCTTC
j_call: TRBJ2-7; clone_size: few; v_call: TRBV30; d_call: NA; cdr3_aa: CAWSTPGQLPYF; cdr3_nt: TGTGCCTGGAGTACCCCGGGACAACTCCCGTACTTC
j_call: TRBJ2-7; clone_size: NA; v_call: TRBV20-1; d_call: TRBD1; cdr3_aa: CSASDRGDEQYF; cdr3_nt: TGCAGTGCTTCGGACAGGGGTGACGAGCAGTACTTC
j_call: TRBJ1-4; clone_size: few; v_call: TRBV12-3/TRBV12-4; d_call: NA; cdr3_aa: CASSVGGYEKLFF; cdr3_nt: TGTGCCAGCAGTGTAGGGGGGTATGAAAAACTGTTTTTT
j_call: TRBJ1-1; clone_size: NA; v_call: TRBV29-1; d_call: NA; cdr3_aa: CSVPASAGSNTEAFF; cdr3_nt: TGCAGCGTTCCGGCCTCGGCAGGGAGCAACACTGAAGCTTTCTTT
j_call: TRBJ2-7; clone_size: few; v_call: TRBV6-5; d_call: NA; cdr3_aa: CASSYSGQYYEQYF; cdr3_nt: TGTGCCAGCAGTTACTCGGGGCAATACTACGAGCAGTACTTC
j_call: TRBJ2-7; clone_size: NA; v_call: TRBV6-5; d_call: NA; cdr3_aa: CASALGVYSYEQYF; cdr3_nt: TGTGCCAGCGCCCTGGGCGTTTATTCCTACGAGCAGTACTTC
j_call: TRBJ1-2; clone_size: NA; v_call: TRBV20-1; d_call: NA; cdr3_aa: CSARSRGSRGYTF; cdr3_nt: TGCAGTGCTAGATCTAGGGGGAGTAGGGGCTACACCTTC
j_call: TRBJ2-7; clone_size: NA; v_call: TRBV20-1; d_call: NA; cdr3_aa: CSATLGTYEQYF; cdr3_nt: TGCAGTGCTACCCTGGGCACCTACGAGCAGTACTTC
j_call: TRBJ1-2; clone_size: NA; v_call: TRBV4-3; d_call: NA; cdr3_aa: CASSQDRAWGYGYTF; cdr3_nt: TGCGCCAGCAGCCAAGATCGGGCCTGGGGTTATGGCTACACCTTC
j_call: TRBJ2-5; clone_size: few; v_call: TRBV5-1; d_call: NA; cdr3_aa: CASSDRLRDTLETQYF; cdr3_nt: TGCGCCAGCAGCGATCGACTCCGGGACACCTTAGAGACCCAGTACTTC
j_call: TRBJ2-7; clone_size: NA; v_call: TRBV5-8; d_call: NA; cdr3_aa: CASSVQTSSYEQYF; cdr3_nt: TGTGCCAGCAGCGTTCAGACAAGCTCCTACGAGCAGTACTTC
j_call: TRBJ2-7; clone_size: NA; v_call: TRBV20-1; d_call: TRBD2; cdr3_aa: CSARPRLAMGNEQYF; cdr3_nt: TGCAGTGCTAGGCCGAGACTAGCGATGGGCAATGAGCAGTACTTC
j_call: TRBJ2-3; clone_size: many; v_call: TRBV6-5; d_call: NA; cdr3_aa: CASSYSFPQRTDTQYF; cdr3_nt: TGTGCCAGCAGTTACTCTTTCCCCCAGCGCACAGATACGCAGTATTTT
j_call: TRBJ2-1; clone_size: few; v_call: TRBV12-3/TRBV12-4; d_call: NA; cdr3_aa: CASSFRVTEQFF; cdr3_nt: TGTGCCAGCAGTTTCAGGGTGACTGAGCAGTTCTTC
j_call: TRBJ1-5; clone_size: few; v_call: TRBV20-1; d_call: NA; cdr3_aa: CSARSPNSQPQHF; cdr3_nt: TGCAGTGCTAGATCCCCAAATTCCCAGCCCCAGCATTTT
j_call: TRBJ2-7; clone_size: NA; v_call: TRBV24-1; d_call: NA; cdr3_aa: CATSDQTGTEQYF; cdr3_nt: TGTGCCACCAGTGATCAGACCGGAACCGAGCAGTACTTC
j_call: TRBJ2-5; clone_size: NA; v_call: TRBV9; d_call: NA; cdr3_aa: CASSEPGGSETQYF; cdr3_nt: TGTGCCAGCAGCGAGCCCGGGGGTTCAGAGACCCAGTACTTC
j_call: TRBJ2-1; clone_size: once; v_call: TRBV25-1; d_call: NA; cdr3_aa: CANSEFDTLGVSGAFKTYNEQFF; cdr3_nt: TGTGCCAACAGTGAATTCGACACTCTGGGGGTGTCGGGAGCCTTTAAAACCTACAATGAGCAGTTCTTC
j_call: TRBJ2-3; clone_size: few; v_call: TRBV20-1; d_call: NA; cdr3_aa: CSARGGADTQYF; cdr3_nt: TGCAGTGCTAGAGGGGGCGCAGATACGCAGTATTTT
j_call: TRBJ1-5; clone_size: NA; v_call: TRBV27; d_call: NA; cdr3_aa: CASRPQGRANQPQHF; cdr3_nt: TGTGCCAGCAGGCCACAGGGACGGGCCAATCAGCCCCAGCATTTT
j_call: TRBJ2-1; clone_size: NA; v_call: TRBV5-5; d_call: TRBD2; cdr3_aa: CASSLVASGSPYNEQFF; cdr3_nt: TGTGCCAGCAGCTTGGTGGCTAGCGGGAGTCCCTACAATGAGCAGTTCTTC
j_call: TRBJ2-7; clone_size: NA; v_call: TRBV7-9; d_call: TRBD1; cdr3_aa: CASSFFEGAYEQYF; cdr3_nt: TGTGCCAGCAGCTTCTTCGAGGGGGCATACGAGCAGTACTTC
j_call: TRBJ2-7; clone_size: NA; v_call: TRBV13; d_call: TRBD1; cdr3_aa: CASSPRTGAFYEQYF; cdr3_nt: TGTGCCAGCAGCCCGAGGACAGGGGCTTTTTACGAGCAGTACTTC
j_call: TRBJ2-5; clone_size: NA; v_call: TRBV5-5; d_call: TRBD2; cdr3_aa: CASSTLTSPQETQYF; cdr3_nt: TGTGCCAGCAGCACCCTGACTAGCCCCCAAGAGACCCAGTACTTC
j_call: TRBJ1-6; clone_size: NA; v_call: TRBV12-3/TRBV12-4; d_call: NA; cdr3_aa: CASRQRTGVVSPLHF; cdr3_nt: TGTGCCAGCAGGCAACGGACGGGAGTTGTCTCACCCCTCCACTTT